The subject of this entry is one TCR beta chain. This entry belongs to a study of blood T cell repertoires in COVID-19. Study-wide background: Material from acute and convalescent COVID-19 was sourced from the United States, Italy and Spain. PBMCs, B-cell-depleted T cells, or T cells were the source of the cDNA or gDNA that made up the material.

CDR1 is MNHNS, CDR2 SASEGT, per germline. CDR3 length equals 16 residues. With V trimmed by 4 bases and J by 3 bases, 2 bases remained unmatched. In the source study's methods: Reference gene primers were amplified, and this amplification served to estimate nucleated cell counts. TCRdb's table, derived via immunoSEQ multiplex PCR, lists solely in-frame clones and lacks some. The DNA was the basis for D and trimming; V, J and clone size are from that table. The sample lists fewer than 250,000 clones, 70% to 90% occurring once. Sample: peripheral blood. The clonotype was recovered from a woman in her thirties or forties with acute or convalescent COVID-19. The V gene is TRBV6-1, the J gene TRBJ2-3; TRBD2 agrees at 15 bases. The CDR3 reads CASSVGTSGGTDTQYF. The CDR3 DNA reads as TGTGCCAGCAGTGTAGGGACTAGCGGGGGGACAGATACGCAGTATTTT.